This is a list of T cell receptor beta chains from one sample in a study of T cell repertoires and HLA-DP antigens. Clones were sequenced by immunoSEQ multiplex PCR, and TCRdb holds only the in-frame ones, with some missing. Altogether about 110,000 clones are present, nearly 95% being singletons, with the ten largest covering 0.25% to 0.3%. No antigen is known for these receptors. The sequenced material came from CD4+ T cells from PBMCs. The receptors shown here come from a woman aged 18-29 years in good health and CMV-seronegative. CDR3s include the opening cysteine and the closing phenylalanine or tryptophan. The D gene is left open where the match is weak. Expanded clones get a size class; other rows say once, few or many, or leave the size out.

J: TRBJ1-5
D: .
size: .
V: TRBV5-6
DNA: TGTGCCAGCAGCCGCGGGGGGAACAACGCTCAGCCCCAGCATTTT
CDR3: CASSRGGNNAQPQHF

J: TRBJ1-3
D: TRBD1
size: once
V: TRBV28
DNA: TGTGCCAGCAGGGGGACAGCAAACACCATATATTTT
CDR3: CASRGTANTIYF

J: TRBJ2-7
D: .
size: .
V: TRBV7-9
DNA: TGTGCCAGCAGCTTAGGTGGCCAAGCGTACTTC
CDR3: CASSLGGQAYF

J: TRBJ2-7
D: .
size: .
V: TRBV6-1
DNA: TGTGCCAGCAAAACTAGACCTAGCTCCTACGAGCAGTACTTC
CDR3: CASKTRPSSYEQYF

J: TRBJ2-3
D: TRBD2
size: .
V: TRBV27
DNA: TGTGCCAGCAGTCCACTCGGACTAGCGGCAGATACGCAGTATTTT
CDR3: CASSPLGLAADTQYF

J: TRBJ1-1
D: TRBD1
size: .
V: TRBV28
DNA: TGTGCCAGCAGGGTAACAGGGGGGGAAGCTTTCTTT
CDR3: CASRVTGGEAFF

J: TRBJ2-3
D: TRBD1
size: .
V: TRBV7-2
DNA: TGTGCCAGCAGCTTTACCGGGACAGTTAGCACAGATACGCAGTATTTT
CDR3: CASSFTGTVSTDTQYF

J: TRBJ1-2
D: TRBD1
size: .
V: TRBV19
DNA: TGTGCCAGTAGAACACAGGGGACGTGGGGCTACACCTTC
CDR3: CASRTQGTWGYTF

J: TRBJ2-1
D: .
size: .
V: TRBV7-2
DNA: TGTGCCAGCAGCTTAATGTGGGCAGGGGCCAATGAGCAGTTCTTC
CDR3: CASSLMWAGANEQFF

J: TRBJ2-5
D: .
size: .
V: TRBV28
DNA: TGTGCCAGCAGTCGAAGACTGCCCCAAGAGACCCAGTACTTC
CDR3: CASSRRLPQETQYF

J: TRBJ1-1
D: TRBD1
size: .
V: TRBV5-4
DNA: TGTGCCAGCAGCTGGGGGGGACAGGGAAGGACTGAAGCTTTCTTT
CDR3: CASSWGGQGRTEAFF

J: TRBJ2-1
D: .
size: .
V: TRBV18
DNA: TGTGCCAGCTCACCCCCCAGCGCGAGCTCCTACAATGAGCAGTTCTTC
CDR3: CASSPPSASSYNEQFF

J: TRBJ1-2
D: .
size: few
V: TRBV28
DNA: TGTGCCAGCAGTGGGAGGACAGACAGTTACTATGGCTACACCTTC
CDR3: CASSGRTDSYYGYTF

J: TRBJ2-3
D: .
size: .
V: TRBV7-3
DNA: TGTGCCAGCAGCTTCCGGGGAGATACGCAGTATTTT
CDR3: CASSFRGDTQYF

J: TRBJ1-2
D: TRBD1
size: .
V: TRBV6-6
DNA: TGTGCCAGCAGTTACACAGGGGGGTATGGCTACACCTTC
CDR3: CASSYTGGYGYTF

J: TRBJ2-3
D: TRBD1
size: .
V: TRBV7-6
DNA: TGTGCCAGCAGCTTATACAGGGGGACAGATACGCAGTATTTT
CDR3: CASSLYRGTDTQYF

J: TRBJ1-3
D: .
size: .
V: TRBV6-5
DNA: TGTGCCAGCAGCCCCTTAGAGGGAGGCTACACCATATATTTT
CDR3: CASSPLEGGYTIYF

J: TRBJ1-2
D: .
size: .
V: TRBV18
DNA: TGTGCCAGCTCGACCCAGGGCGGGGATGGCTACACCTTC
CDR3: CASSTQGGDGYTF

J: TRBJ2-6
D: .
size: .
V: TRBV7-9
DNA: TGTGCCAGCAGCTTAGCTGGGGCCAACGTCCTGACTTTC
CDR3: CASSLAGANVLTF

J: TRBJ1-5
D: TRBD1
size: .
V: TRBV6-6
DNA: TGTGCCAGCATGTCCAACAGGGGTCGTTCCAATCAGCCCCAGCATTTT
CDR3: CASMSNRGRSNQPQHF

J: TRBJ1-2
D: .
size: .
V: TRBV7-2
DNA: TGTGCCAGCAGCTTAGTAGGTCCCCCTCTTAGAGGCTACACCTTC
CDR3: CASSLVGPPLRGYTF

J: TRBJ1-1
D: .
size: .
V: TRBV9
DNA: TGTGCCAGCAGCGTTAACCGGGCCGACACTGAAGCTTTCTTT
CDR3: CASSVNRADTEAFF

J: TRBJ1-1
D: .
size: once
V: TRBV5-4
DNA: TGTGCCAGCAGTCTGACCGCGACCAGCACTGAAGCTTTCTTT
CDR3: CASSLTATSTEAFF

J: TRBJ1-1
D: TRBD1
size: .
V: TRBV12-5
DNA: TGTGCTAGTGGATTCCAGGGGGTTAACACTGAAGCTTTCTTT
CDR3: CASGFQGVNTEAFF

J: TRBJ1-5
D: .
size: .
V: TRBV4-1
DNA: TGCGCCAGCAGCCAAGGGTTCAGCATCAATCAGCCCCAGCATTTT
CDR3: CASSQGFSINQPQHF

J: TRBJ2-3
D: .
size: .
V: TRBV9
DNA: TGTGCCAGCAGCGTCAGGGGAGGAGATACGCAGTATTTT
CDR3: CASSVRGGDTQYF

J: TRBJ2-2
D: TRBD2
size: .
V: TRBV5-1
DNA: TGCGCCAGCAGCTTGCTAGCGGGGGATTACACCGGGGAGCTGTTTTTT
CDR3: CASSLLAGDYTGELFF

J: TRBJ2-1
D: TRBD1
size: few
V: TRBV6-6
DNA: TGTGCCAGCAGTGTAGGACAGGGGGCCTACAATGAGCAGTTCTTC
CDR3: CASSVGQGAYNEQFF

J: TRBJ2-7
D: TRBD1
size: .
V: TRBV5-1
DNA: TGCGCCAGCAGCTTGAACTTGATCAGACCGGGACAGGGCTCCTACGAGCAGTACTTC
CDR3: CASSLNLIRPGQGSYEQYF

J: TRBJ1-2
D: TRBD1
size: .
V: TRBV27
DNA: TGTGCCAGCAGTTTCGGGACAGGGGGTTCCGGTGGCTACACCTTC
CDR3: CASSFGTGGSGGYTF

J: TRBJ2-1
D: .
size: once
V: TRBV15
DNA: TGTGCCACCAGCAGAGATCGAGTTCTTCGCCCACTCTACAATGAGCAGTTCTTC
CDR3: CATSRDRVLRPLYNEQFF

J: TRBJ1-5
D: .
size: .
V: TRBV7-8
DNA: TGTGCCAGCAGCTTGTCCAGCTATAGCAATCAGCCCCAGCATTTT
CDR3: CASSLSSYSNQPQHF

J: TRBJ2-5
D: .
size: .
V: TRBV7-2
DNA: TGTGCCAGCAGCCTGGGACCAGAGGAGACCCAGTACTTC
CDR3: CASSLGPEETQYF

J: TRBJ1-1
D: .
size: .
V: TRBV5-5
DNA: TGTGCCAGCAGCTTGGGGCGGGGCGAAGCTGAAGCTTTCTTT
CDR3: CASSLGRGEAEAFF

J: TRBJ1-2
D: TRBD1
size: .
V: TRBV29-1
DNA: TGCAGCATAAAACTGGACAGGGGGAGCTATGGCTACACCTTC
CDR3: CSIKLDRGSYGYTF

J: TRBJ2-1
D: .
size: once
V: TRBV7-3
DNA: TGTGCCAGCAGCTTAAGGCCCACCAATGAGCAGTTCTTC
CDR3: CASSLRPTNEQFF

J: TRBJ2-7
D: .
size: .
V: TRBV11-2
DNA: TGTGCCAGCAGCACTGGACGGGGAGCCTCCTACGAGCAGTACTTC
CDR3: CASSTGRGASYEQYF

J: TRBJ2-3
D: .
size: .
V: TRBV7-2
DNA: TGTGCCAGCAGCTTAACTCGGGATACAGATACGCAGTATTTT
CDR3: CASSLTRDTDTQYF

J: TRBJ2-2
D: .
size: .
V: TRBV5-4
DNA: TGTGCCAGCAGCGTGGACAGGAACACCGGGGAGCTGTTTTTT
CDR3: CASSVDRNTGELFF

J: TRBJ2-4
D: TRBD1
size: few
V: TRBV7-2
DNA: TGTGCCAGCACCACCCGACAGGGAAACATTCAGTACTTC
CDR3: CASTTRQGNIQYF

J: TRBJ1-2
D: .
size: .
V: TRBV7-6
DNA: TGTGCCAGCAGCTTAGTCCCGGACGGTTCCTATGGCTACACCTTC
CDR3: CASSLVPDGSYGYTF

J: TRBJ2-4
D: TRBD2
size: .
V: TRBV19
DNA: TGTGCCAGTAGTGCAGTGCGGGAGGCCGCTTTAGCCAAAAACATTCAGTACTTC
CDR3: CASSAVREAALAKNIQYF

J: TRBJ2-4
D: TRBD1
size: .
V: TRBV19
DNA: TGTGCCAGTAGTATAGATGCGGGACAGGGGGGGTCCTTAGCCAAAAACATTCAGTACTTC
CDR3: CASSIDAGQGGSLAKNIQYF

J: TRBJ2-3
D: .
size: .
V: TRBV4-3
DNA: TGCGCCAGCAGCCAGGCCAGGGGTTCAGATACGCAGTATTTT
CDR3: CASSQARGSDTQYF

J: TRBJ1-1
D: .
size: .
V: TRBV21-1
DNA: TGTGCCAGCAGCAAAGTTGGCAAGGAAGCTTTCTTT
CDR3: CASSKVGKEAFF

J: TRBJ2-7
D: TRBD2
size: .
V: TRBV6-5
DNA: TGTGCCAGCAGAAAGACTAGCGGGAGGTACGAGCAGTACTTC
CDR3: CASRKTSGRYEQYF

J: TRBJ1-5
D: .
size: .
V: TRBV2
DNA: TGTGCCAGCAGTGCCTCGGGCGGGAAAGGGCAGCCCCAGCATTTT
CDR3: CASSASGGKGQPQHF

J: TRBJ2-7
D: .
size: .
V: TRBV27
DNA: TGTGCCAGCAGTCTCAACGCCGCGACAGCCTCCTACTCCTACGAGCAGTACTTC
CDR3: CASSLNAATASYSYEQYF

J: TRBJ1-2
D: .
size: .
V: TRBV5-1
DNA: TGCGCCAGCAGCTTGGCGTGGGGGAACTATGGCTACACCTTC
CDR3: CASSLAWGNYGYTF

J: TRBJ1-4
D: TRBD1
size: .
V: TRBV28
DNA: TGTGCCAGCGGTCCTACAGGGGGTCCTAATGAAAAACTGTTTTTT
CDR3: CASGPTGGPNEKLFF

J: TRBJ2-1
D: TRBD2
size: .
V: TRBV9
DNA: TGTGCCAGCCAGCCTGGACTAGCGGGTTACAATGAGCAGTTCTTC
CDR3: CASQPGLAGYNEQFF

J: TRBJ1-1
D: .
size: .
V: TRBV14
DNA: TGTGCCAGCAGCCAAGTTGCAGGGAGGACTGAAGCTTTCTTT
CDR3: CASSQVAGRTEAFF

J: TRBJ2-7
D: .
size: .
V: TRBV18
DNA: TGTGCCAGCTCACCCACATCAGCTACCTACGAGCAGTACTTC
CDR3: CASSPTSATYEQYF

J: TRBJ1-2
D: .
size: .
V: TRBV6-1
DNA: TGTGCCAGCAGTGAACGGGTGCTCTATGGCTACACCTTC
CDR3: CASSERVLYGYTF

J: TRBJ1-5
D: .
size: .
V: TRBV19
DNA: TGTGCCAGTACCATCGGGACTCTAAATCAGCCCCAGCATTTT
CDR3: CASTIGTLNQPQHF

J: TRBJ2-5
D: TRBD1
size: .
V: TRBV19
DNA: TGTGCCAGTACCCTTGGGACAGGGGGCTGGGAGACCCAGTACTTC
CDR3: CASTLGTGGWETQYF

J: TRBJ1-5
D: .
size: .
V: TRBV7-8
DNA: TGTGCCAGCAGCTTAGTCCAGACGTACCCGGGCCAGCCCCAGCATTTT
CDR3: CASSLVQTYPGQPQHF